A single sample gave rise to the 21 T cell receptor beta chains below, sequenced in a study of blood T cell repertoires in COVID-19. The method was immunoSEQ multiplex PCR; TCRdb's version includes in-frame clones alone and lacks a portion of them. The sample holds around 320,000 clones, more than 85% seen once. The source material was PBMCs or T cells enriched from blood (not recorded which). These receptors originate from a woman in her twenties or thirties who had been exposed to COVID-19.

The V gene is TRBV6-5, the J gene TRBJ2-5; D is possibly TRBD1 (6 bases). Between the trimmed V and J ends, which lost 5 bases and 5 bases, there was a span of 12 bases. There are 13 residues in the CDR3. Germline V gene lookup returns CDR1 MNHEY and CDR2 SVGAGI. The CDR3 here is CASSPGHWETQYF. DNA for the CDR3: TGTGCCAGCAGTCCGGGACACTGGGAGACCCAGTACTTC.

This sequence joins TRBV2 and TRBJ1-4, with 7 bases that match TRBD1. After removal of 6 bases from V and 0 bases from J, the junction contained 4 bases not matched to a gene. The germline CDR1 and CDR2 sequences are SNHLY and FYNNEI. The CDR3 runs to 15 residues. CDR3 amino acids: CASRGQTATNEKLFF. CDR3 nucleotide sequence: TGTGCCAGCAGGGGACAGACCGCAACTAATGAAAAACTGTTTTTT.

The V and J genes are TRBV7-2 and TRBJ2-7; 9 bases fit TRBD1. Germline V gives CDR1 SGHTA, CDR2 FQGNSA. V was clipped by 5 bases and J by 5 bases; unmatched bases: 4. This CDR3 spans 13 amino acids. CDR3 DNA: TGTGCCAGCAGCGTGGACAGGGGCCACGAGCAGTACTTC. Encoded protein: CASSVDRGHEQYF.

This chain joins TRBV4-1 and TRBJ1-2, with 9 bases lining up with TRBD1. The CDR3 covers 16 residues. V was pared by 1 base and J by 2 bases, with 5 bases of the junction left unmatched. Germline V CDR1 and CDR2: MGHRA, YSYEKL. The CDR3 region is CASSQVGTGINYGYTF. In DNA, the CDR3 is TGCGCCAGCAGCCAAGTGGGGACAGGGATCAACTATGGCTACACCTTC.

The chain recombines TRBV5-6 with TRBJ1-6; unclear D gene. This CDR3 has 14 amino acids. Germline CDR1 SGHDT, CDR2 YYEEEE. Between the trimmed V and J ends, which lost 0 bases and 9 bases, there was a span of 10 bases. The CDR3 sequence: CASSLAGLGSPLHF. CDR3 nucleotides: TGTGCCAGCAGCTTGGCCGGGTTGGGTTCACCCCTCCACTTT.

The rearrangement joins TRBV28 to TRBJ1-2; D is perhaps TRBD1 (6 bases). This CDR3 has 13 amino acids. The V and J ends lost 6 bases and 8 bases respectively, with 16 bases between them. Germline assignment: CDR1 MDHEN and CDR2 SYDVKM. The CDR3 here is CASSPGQSFGYTF. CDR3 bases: TGTGCCAGCAGCCCCGGACAGAGTTTCGGCTACACCTTC.

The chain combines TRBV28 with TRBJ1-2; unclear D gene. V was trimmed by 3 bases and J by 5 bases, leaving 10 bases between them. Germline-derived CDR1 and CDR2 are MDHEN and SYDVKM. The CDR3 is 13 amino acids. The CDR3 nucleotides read TGTGCCAGCAGTTTGGCAGTAACGTATGGCTACACCTTC. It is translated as CASSLAVTYGYTF.

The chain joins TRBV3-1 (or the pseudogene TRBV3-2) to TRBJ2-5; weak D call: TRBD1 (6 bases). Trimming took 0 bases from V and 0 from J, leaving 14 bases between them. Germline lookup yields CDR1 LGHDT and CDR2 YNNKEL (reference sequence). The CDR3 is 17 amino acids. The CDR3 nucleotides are TGTGCCAGCAGCCAAGATTTTTCGCAGGGGTACCAAGAGACCCAGTACTTC. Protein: CASSQDFSQGYQETQYF.

This CDR3 is CASSSGQGDEKLFF. Written as DNA, the CDR3 is TGCGCCAGCAGCTCTGGACAGGGGGATGAAAAACTGTTTTTT. The V gene is TRBV5-1, the J gene TRBJ1-4; 10 positions match TRBD1. Germline V gives CDR1 SGHRS, CDR2 YFSETQ. V was pared by 3 bases and J by 6 bases, with 2 bases of the junction left unmatched. This CDR3 spans 14 amino acids.

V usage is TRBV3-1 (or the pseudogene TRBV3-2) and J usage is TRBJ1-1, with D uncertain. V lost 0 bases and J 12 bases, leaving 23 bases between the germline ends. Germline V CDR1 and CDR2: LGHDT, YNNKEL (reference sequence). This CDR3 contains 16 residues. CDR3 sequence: CASSQDHYSEASLTFF. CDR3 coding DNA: TGTGCCAGCAGCCAAGATCATTATTCCGAGGCGTCTCTGACTTTCTTT.

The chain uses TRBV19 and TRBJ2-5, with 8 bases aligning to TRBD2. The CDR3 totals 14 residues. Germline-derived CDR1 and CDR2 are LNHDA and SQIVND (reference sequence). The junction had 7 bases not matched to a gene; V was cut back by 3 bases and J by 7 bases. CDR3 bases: TGTGCCAGTAGTATCGGGGGGGGCCGGGGGACCCAGTACTTC. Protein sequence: CASSIGGGRGTQYF.

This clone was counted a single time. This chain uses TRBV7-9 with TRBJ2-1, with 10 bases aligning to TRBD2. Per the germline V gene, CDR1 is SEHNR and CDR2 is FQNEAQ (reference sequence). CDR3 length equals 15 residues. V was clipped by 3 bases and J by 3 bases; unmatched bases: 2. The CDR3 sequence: CASSFRTSGYNEQFF. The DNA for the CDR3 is TGTGCCAGCAGCTTCAGGACTAGCGGCTACAATGAGCAGTTCTTC.

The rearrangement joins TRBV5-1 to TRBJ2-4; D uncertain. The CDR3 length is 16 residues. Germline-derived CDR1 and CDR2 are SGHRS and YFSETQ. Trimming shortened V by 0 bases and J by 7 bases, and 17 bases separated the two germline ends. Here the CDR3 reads CASSLGSQNWMNIQYF. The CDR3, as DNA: TGCGCCAGCAGCTTGGGGAGCCAAAACTGGATGAACATTCAGTACTTC.

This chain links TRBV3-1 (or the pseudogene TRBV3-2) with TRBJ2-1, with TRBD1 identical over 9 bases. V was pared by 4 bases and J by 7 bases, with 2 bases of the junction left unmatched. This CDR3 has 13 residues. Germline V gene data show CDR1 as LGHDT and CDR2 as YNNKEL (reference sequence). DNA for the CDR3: TGTGCCAGCAGCCGGACAGGGGTAAATGAGCAGTTCTTC. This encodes CASSRTGVNEQFF.

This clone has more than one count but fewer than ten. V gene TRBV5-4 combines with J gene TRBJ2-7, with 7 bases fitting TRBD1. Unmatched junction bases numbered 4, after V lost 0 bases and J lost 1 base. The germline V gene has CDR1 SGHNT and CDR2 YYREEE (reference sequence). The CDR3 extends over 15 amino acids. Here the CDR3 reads CASSLDRGHSYEQYF. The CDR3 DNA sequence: TGTGCCAGCAGCTTGGACAGGGGTCATTCCTACGAGCAGTACTTC.

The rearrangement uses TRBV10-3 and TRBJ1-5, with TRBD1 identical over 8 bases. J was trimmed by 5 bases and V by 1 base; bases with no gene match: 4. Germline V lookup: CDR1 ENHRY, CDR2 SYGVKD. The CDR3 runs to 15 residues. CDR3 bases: TGTGCCATCAGTGAGTTGGCAGGGGGCGATCAGCCCCAGCATTTT. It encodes CAISELAGGDQPQHF.

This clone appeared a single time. CDR3: CASSVGGGALVPLHF. Here the CDR3 DNA reads TGTGCCAGCAGCGTAGGGGGAGGGGCCTTGGTGCCCCTCCACTTT. The V and J genes are TRBV9 and TRBJ1-6; D is possibly TRBD1 (5 bases). Germline V gives CDR1 SGDLS, CDR2 YYNGEE. With 0 bases removed from V and 13 bases from J, the gap between germline ends came to 17 bases. CDR3 length equals 15 residues.

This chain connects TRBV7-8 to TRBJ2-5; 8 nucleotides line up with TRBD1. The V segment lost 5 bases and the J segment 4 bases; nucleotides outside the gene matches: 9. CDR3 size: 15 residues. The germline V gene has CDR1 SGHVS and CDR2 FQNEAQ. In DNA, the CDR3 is TGTGCCAGCAGCCCCGATGACAGGGGACGAGAGACCCAGTACTTC. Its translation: CASSPDDRGRETQYF.

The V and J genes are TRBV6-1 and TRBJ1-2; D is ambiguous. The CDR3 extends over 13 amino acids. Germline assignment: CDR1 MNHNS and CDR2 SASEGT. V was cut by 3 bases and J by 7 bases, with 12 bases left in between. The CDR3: CASSDTRVGGYTF. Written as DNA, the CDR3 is TGTGCCAGCAGTGACACTAGGGTGGGTGGCTACACCTTC.

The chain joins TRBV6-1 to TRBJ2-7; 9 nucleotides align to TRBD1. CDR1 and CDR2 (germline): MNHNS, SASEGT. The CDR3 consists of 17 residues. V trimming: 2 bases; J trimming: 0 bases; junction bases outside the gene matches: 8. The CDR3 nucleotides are TGTGCCAGCAGTGAAACTAACAGGGGGCTAAGCTCCTACGAGCAGTACTTC. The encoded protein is CASSETNRGLSSYEQYF.

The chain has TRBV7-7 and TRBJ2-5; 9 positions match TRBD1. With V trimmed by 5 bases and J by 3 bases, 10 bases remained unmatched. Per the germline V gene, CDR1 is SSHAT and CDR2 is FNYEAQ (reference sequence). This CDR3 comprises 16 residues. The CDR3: CASSLGTTGGKETQYF. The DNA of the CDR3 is TGTGCCAGCAGCCTAGGCACGACAGGGGGAAAAGAGACCCAGTACTTC.